These T cell receptor beta chains were read from a single sample in a study of beta chain features in type 1 diabetes. TCRdb keeps only in-frame clones here, not all; method: immunoSEQ multiplex PCR. The table lists 500,000 to 800,000 clones, roughly 12% of them singletons, with roughly 0.11% in the top ten. Sequenced input: naive CD4+ T cells from blood. These receptors were taken from a man under 40 with type 1 diabetes. Each CDR3 is given with its conserved first and last residue. D genes are given only for firm matches. Only some rows state a clone size, as once, few, many or a class for expanded clones.

clone size: few; V gene: TRBV7-2; D gene: .; J gene: TRBJ2-3; CDR3 protein: CASSLMFSDTQYF; CDR3 DNA: TGTGCCAGCAGCTTAATGTTTTCAGATACGCAGTATTTT
clone size: .; V gene: TRBV4-2; D gene: .; J gene: TRBJ2-5; CDR3 protein: CASSLAALQETQYF; CDR3 DNA: TGTGCCAGCAGCTTAGCAGCGCTACAAGAGACCCAGTACTTC
clone size: few; V gene: TRBV18; D gene: .; J gene: TRBJ1-1; CDR3 protein: CASSPRGGLTAEAFF; CDR3 DNA: TGTGCCAGCTCACCACGTGGAGGCCTGACGGCGGAAGCTTTCTTT
clone size: .; V gene: TRBV11-2; D gene: .; J gene: TRBJ2-1; CDR3 protein: CASSLRQSGEQFF; CDR3 DNA: TGTGCCAGCAGCTTAAGACAATCCGGGGAGCAGTTCTTC
clone size: few; V gene: TRBV12-5; D gene: .; J gene: TRBJ2-5; CDR3 protein: CASGVSRGETQYF; CDR3 DNA: TGTGCTAGTGGCGTTTCCAGGGGAGAGACCCAGTACTTC
clone size: few; V gene: TRBV4-3; D gene: .; J gene: TRBJ2-3; CDR3 protein: CASSHRLEPSDTQYF; CDR3 DNA: TGCGCCAGCAGCCACCGACTAGAACCGTCAGATACGCAGTATTTT
clone size: .; V gene: TRBV25-1; D gene: .; J gene: TRBJ2-4; CDR3 protein: CASSTQTADEKNIQYF; CDR3 DNA: TGTGCCAGCAGTACGCAGACAGCCGACGAAAAAAACATTCAGTACTTC
clone size: .; V gene: TRBV27; D gene: TRBD1; J gene: TRBJ1-6; CDR3 protein: CASSTTRQGSSPLHF; CDR3 DNA: TGTGCCAGCAGTACGACGCGACAGGGCTCTTCACCCCTCCACTTT
clone size: few; V gene: TRBV9; D gene: .; J gene: TRBJ1-6; CDR3 protein: CASSVEGGPTSPLHF; CDR3 DNA: TGTGCCAGCAGCGTAGAGGGGGGACCCACGTCACCCCTCCACTTT
clone size: .; V gene: TRBV7-9; D gene: .; J gene: TRBJ2-5; CDR3 protein: CASSLADQETQYF; CDR3 DNA: TGTGCCAGCAGCTTAGCGGATCAAGAGACCCAGTACTTC
clone size: few; V gene: TRBV7-9; D gene: TRBD1; J gene: TRBJ2-1; CDR3 protein: CASSSGTGSANEQFF; CDR3 DNA: TGTGCCAGCAGCTCCGGGACAGGGTCGGCCAATGAGCAGTTCTTC
clone size: .; V gene: TRBV7-2; D gene: .; J gene: TRBJ1-5; CDR3 protein: CASSLISGRNQPQHF; CDR3 DNA: TGTGCCAGCAGCTTAATTTCGGGAAGGAATCAGCCCCAGCATTTT
clone size: .; V gene: TRBV9; D gene: .; J gene: TRBJ2-3; CDR3 protein: CASSLAGSLSTDTQYF; CDR3 DNA: TGTGCCAGCAGCCTTGCGGGGTCCCTCTCCACAGATACGCAGTATTTT
clone size: .; V gene: TRBV6-5; D gene: TRBD1; J gene: TRBJ2-1; CDR3 protein: CASSRQGNNEQFF; CDR3 DNA: TGTGCCAGCAGCAGACAGGGGAACAATGAGCAGTTCTTC
clone size: .; V gene: TRBV6-1; D gene: .; J gene: TRBJ2-2; CDR3 protein: CASSEVRAGELFF; CDR3 DNA: TGTGCCAGCAGTGAAGTCAGGGCCGGGGAGCTGTTTTTT
clone size: few; V gene: TRBV10-3; D gene: TRBD1; J gene: TRBJ1-2; CDR3 protein: CATTNPGQGTNYGYTF; CDR3 DNA: TGTGCCACCACAAACCCTGGACAGGGGACCAACTATGGCTACACCTTC
clone size: once; V gene: TRBV19; D gene: .; J gene: TRBJ2-1; CDR3 protein: CASSTRTLPSYNEQFF; CDR3 DNA: TGTGCCAGTAGTACCCGGACACTGCCGTCCTACAATGAGCAGTTCTTC
clone size: .; V gene: TRBV7-9; D gene: .; J gene: TRBJ2-4; CDR3 protein: CASSLRGGKNIQYF; CDR3 DNA: TGTGCCAGCAGCTTAAGAGGGGGCAAAAACATTCAGTACTTC
clone size: few; V gene: TRBV9; D gene: .; J gene: TRBJ1-6; CDR3 protein: CASSVGQSSGGSSYNSPLHF; CDR3 DNA: TGTGCCAGCAGCGTAGGTCAATCTTCCGGGGGCAGTTCCTATAATTCACCCCTCCACTTT
clone size: .; V gene: TRBV9; D gene: .; J gene: TRBJ1-1; CDR3 protein: CASSGPDSQNTEAFF; CDR3 DNA: TGTGCCAGCAGTGGACCCGACAGCCAGAACACTGAAGCTTTCTTT
clone size: few; V gene: TRBV19; D gene: TRBD2; J gene: TRBJ2-2; CDR3 protein: CASSRAGAGTGELFF; CDR3 DNA: TGTGCCAGTAGTAGAGCGGGGGCTGGCACCGGGGAGCTGTTTTTT
clone size: few; V gene: TRBV18; D gene: .; J gene: TRBJ2-5; CDR3 protein: CASSPQGYQETQYF; CDR3 DNA: TGTGCCAGCTCACCGCAGGGTTACCAAGAGACCCAGTACTTC
clone size: few; V gene: TRBV7-2; D gene: .; J gene: TRBJ1-1; CDR3 protein: CASSSLGVPNTEAFF; CDR3 DNA: TGTGCCAGCAGCTCCTTGGGGGTCCCGAACACTGAAGCTTTCTTT
clone size: .; V gene: TRBV14; D gene: .; J gene: TRBJ1-1; CDR3 protein: CASSQVGRSWAEAFF; CDR3 DNA: TGTGCCAGCAGCCAAGTTGGTCGGTCTTGGGCTGAAGCTTTCTTT
clone size: .; V gene: TRBV12-5; D gene: .; J gene: TRBJ2-1; CDR3 protein: CASGLVRPGYNEQFF; CDR3 DNA: TGTGCTAGTGGTTTGGTACGTCCTGGATACAATGAGCAGTTCTTC
clone size: few; V gene: TRBV27; D gene: .; J gene: TRBJ1-5; CDR3 protein: CASSPYSNQPQHF; CDR3 DNA: TGTGCCAGCAGCCCATATAGCAATCAGCCCCAGCATTTT
clone size: few; V gene: TRBV9; D gene: .; J gene: TRBJ1-1; CDR3 protein: CASSVGEPTNTEAFF; CDR3 DNA: TGTGCCAGCAGCGTAGGGGAACCAACGAACACTGAAGCTTTCTTT
clone size: .; V gene: TRBV5-1; D gene: .; J gene: TRBJ2-7; CDR3 protein: CASTPRTETASYEQYF; CDR3 DNA: TGCGCCAGCACCCCAAGGACAGAAACCGCCTCCTACGAGCAGTACTTC
clone size: few; V gene: TRBV4-3; D gene: .; J gene: TRBJ1-6; CDR3 protein: CASSQDPGNNSPLHF; CDR3 DNA: TGCGCCAGCAGCCAAGATCCAGGGAATAATTCACCCCTCCACTTT
clone size: .; V gene: TRBV7-2; D gene: .; J gene: TRBJ1-5; CDR3 protein: CASSVGDQPQHF; CDR3 DNA: TGTGCCAGCAGTGTCGGGGATCAGCCCCAGCATTTT
clone size: .; V gene: TRBV4-2; D gene: .; J gene: TRBJ1-2; CDR3 protein: CASSTLTVNYGYTF; CDR3 DNA: TGTGCCAGCAGCACATTGACAGTCAACTATGGCTACACCTTC
clone size: few; V gene: TRBV5-6; D gene: .; J gene: TRBJ1-6; CDR3 protein: CASSPPGSYNSPLHF; CDR3 DNA: TGTGCCAGCAGCCCCCCGGGCTCCTATAATTCACCCCTCCACTTT
clone size: few; V gene: TRBV7-2; D gene: .; J gene: TRBJ2-3; CDR3 protein: CASSRIVVSDTQYF; CDR3 DNA: TGTGCCAGCAGCCGCATAGTCGTGTCAGATACGCAGTATTTT